This TCR beta chain was sequenced in a study of OX40 agonist ivuxolimab in advanced cancers. Assay: immunoSEQ multiplex PCR; the TCRdb copy retains only in-frame clones and omits some. Seen here are around 74,000 clones, about 90% observed once, and the top ten hold less than 3%. This CDR3 region has 14 residues. Trimming took 7 bases from V and 6 from J; bases not matched to a gene: 11. Looked up from germline, CDR1 is MNHNS and CDR2 is SASEGT. This sample comprised CD4+ or CD8+ T cells sorted from blood, obtained in a trial of the OX40 agonist ivuxolimab. This receptor was identified in an adult with an advanced solid tumor such as melanoma, head and neck, liver or kidney cancer. The chain is built from TRBV6-1 and TRBJ2-7, with 8 bases aligning to TRBD2. The CDR3: CASTSTGGPGEQYF. CDR3 nucleotides: TGTGCCAGCACCTCCACGGGGGGGCCTGGCGAGCAGTACTTC.